This record looks at one T cell receptor beta chain sequence and its context. Its antigen is undetermined. The sample originates from a study of cytomegalovirus exposure and HLA in healthy donors. The PCR contained 60 Vbeta and 13 Jbeta primers. Assay: immunoSEQ multiplex PCR; the TCRdb copy retains only in-frame clones and omits some. Among about 82,000 clones listed, roughly 80% were seen once. Study-wide results and limits: Later findings reportedly placed an Asian-associated ancestry cluster below the approximately 650-donor mean for N-insertions. Listed as cytomegalovirus-associated were over 150 TCR beta chains. A prior analysis recorded that most TCR beta V segments were productive about 87% or about 30% of the time.

The sequence was obtained from a human donor in good health. Material: PBMCs.

The CDR3 region is CASSQQGARTEAFF. CDR3 bases: TGTGCCAGCAGTCAACAGGGGGCGCGAACTGAAGCTTTCTTT. This rearrangement joins TRBV6-5 to TRBJ1-1; 9 nucleotides align to TRBD1. The trim removed 5 bases at V and 5 bases at J, leaving 6 bases unmatched. CDR3 length: 14 amino acids. Germline V gene data show CDR1 as MNHEY and CDR2 as SVGAGI.